The 21 T cell receptor beta chains given below trace back to one sample, sequenced in a study of CD8 T cells in Susac syndrome. A quantity of roughly 0.5 to 1 ug RNA underwent reverse transcription using random hexamers. TCRdb ran MiXCR on the immunoSEQ multiplex PCR reads and lists one entry per CDR3 protein. The sample lists roughly 180,000 distinct CDR3 sequences, about 95% occurring once. Sample: CD4+ T cells from PBMCs. These receptors were collected from a human donor in good health.

The rearrangement links TRBV27 to TRBJ2-7; tentative D call: TRBD2 (6 bases). Trimming shortened V by 5 bases and J by 0 bases, and 20 bases separated the two germline ends. CDR3 length: 17 amino acids. Looked up from germline, CDR1 is MNHEY and CDR2 is SMNVEV (reference sequence). The CDR3 region is CASSMNRDSEYSYEQYF. The CDR3 DNA follows: TGTGCCAGCAGTATGAACCGGGACTCCGAATACTCCTACGAGCAGTACTTC.

This clonotype was seen a handful of times. The rearrangement joins TRBV30 to TRBJ2-2, with D unresolved. The V and J ends lost 1 base and 3 bases respectively, with 3 bases between them. The CDR3 runs 12 residues. The V gene's germline CDR1 is GTSNPN and CDR2 SVGIG (reference sequence). In DNA form, the CDR3 reads TGTGCCTGGAGTGGGGACACCGGGGAGCTGTTTTTT. Protein: CAWSGDTGELFF.

The chain carries TRBV20-1 and TRBJ2-1; TRBD1 might be the D (6 bases). In germline, CDR1 is DFQATT, CDR2 SNEGSKA (reference sequence). The CDR3 loop spans 13 amino acids. The germline V and J ends were trimmed by 5 bases and 4 bases, with 12 bases remaining between them. This chain's CDR3 is CSALGQTYNEQFF. In nucleotides, the CDR3 is TGCAGTGCTCTTGGACAGACTTACAATGAGCAGTTCTTC.

This clonotype showed up just once. This chain connects TRBV30 to TRBJ2-3; D gene ambiguous. This CDR3 has 11 residues. V dropped 6 bases and J dropped 6 bases, with 10 bases sitting between them. CDR1 is GTSNPN, CDR2 SVGIG, per germline (reference sequence). The CDR3 bases are TGTGCCTGTCGAAGAGAGGATACGCAGTATTTT. It is translated as CACRREDTQYF.

This clonotype was detected only a few times. The V call is TRBV6-1, the J call TRBJ2-7; TRBD2 is a possible D gene (6 bases). The V gene's germline CDR1 is MNHNS and CDR2 SASEGT. V was cut by 8 bases and J by 4 bases, with 12 bases left in between. The CDR3 is made up of 12 amino acids. CDR3 residues: CASGWGVYEQYF. The CDR3, as DNA: TGTGCCAGCGGTTGGGGGGTTTACGAGCAGTACTTC.

The chain joins TRBV24-1 to TRBJ2-1; D call uncertain. The ends were cut back, 10 bases at V and 2 bases at J, with 8 bases in the middle. Germline values: CDR1 KGHDR, CDR2 SFDVKD. The CDR3 extends over 12 amino acids. CDR3 amino acids: CATGRPYNEQFF. The CDR3 DNA reads TGTGCCACGGGCAGACCCTACAATGAGCAGTTCTTC.

The rearrangement joins TRBV24-1 to TRBJ2-7; 11 positions match TRBD1. With V trimmed by 7 bases and J by 0 bases, 1 base remained unmatched. The CDR3 totals 14 residues. CDR1 is KGHDR and CDR2 is SFDVKD in the germline V gene. Here the CDR3 reads CATSGQGASYEQYF. In DNA, the CDR3 is TGTGCCACCAGCGGACAGGGGGCCTCCTACGAGCAGTACTTC.

The chain carries TRBV3-1 and TRBJ2-1, with D perhaps matching TRBD1 (6 bases). This CDR3 has 12 residues. Germline V lookup: CDR1 LGHDT, CDR2 YNNKEL (reference sequence). Trimming pared 4 bases from V and 6 bases from J, leaving 7 bases between. This CDR3 reads CASSRDTNEQFF. Here the CDR3 DNA reads TGTGCCAGCAGCCGGGACACCAATGAGCAGTTCTTC.

The chain combines TRBV25-1 with TRBJ2-5; D perhaps matches TRBD1 (5 bases). Trimming removed 1 base from V and 4 bases from J, with 10 bases in between. Germline V gene data show CDR1 as MGHDK and CDR2 as SYGVNS. The CDR3 length is 14 residues. For the CDR3, the DNA is TGTGCCAGCAGTGAATTGGGCAGGGTAGAGACCCAGTACTTC. Its translation: CASSELGRVETQYF.

This rearrangement joins TRBV2 to TRBJ2-3, with 10 bases matching TRBD2. Germline V gene sequence: CDR1 SNHLY, CDR2 FYNNEI. Trimming at V came to 4 bases and at J to 6 bases, leaving 7 bases not matched to a gene. The CDR3 loop spans 15 amino acids. CDR3 protein: CASSAIGTSVDTQYF. CDR3 nucleotides: TGTGCCAGCAGTGCGATCGGGACTAGCGTCGATACGCAGTATTTT.

The chain carries TRBV20-1 and TRBJ2-3; D gene unclear. The V gene's germline CDR1 is DFQATT and CDR2 SNEGSKA (reference sequence). The CDR3 is made up of 12 amino acids. V was shortened by 4 bases and J by 7 bases, with 12 bases between the two germline ends. This chain's CDR3 is CSANDHEYTQYF. CDR3 sequence (DNA): TGCAGTGCTAACGACCACGAGTATACGCAGTATTTT.

This clonotype has a handful of counts. Written as DNA, the CDR3 is TGTGCCAGCAGTCCTGGCACTGAAGCTTTCTTT. This sequence encodes CASSPGTEAFF. The rearrangement links TRBV12-3 or TRBV12-4 to TRBJ1-1; D ambiguous. V was shortened by 5 bases and J by 4 bases, with 5 bases between the two germline ends. This CDR3 is 11 amino acids long.

This chain links TRBV28 with TRBJ2-7; the D gene is possibly TRBD1 (5 bases). Germline loops: CDR1 MDHEN, CDR2 SYDVKM. V shed 1 base and J shed 6 bases, with 10 bases lying between them. This CDR3 comprises 13 residues. The CDR3 here is CASSLFHRGEQYF. The CDR3 DNA follows: TGTGCCAGCAGTTTATTCCATAGGGGCGAGCAGTACTTC.

This chain connects TRBV15 to TRBJ2-1; TRBD2 aligns across 11 bases. Germline V gene sequence: CDR1 LNHNV, CDR2 YYDKDF (reference sequence). The CDR3 spans 15 residues. V was pared by 0 bases and J by 8 bases, with 3 bases of the junction left unmatched. DNA for the CDR3: TGTGCCACCAGCAGAGACACTAGCGGGAGCTATGAGCAGTTCTTC. Its protein is CATSRDTSGSYEQFF.

The chain has TRBV6-2 or TRBV6-3 and TRBJ2-7; 9 nucleotides match TRBD1. V lost 10 bases to trimming and J lost 7 bases; unmatched junction nucleotides: 14. The germline V gene encodes CDR1 MNHEY and CDR2 SVGEGT. The CDR3 is 14 amino acids. The CDR3, as DNA: TGTGCCATCGCCTCCGGGGACAGGGATAAGGAGCAGTACTTC. Translation: CAIASGDRDKEQYF.

The V gene is TRBV5-1, the J gene TRBJ2-5; D is ambiguous. Trimming pared 0 bases from V and 2 bases from J, leaving 2 bases between. The CDR3 contains 12 residues. Germline lookup yields CDR1 SGHRS and CDR2 YFSETQ. This chain's CDR3 is CASSLEQETQYF. Here the CDR3 DNA reads TGCGCCAGCAGCTTGGAACAAGAGACCCAGTACTTC.

The V and J genes are TRBV20-1 and TRBJ2-6; D is undetermined. Germline CDR1 and CDR2: DFQATT and SNEGSKA (reference sequence). Trimming left V 3 bases short and J 4 bases short, with 10 bases between. The length of the CDR3 is 14 residues. The CDR3 DNA reads TGCAGTGCTAGGGAGCTGCGGGGGGCCAACGTCCTGACTTTC. This codes for CSARELRGANVLTF.

In the case of this clonotype: The junction shows a germline mismatch at one end, possibly a read error. The chain is built from TRBV5-4 and TRBJ2-2, with no clear D. Germline-derived CDR1 and CDR2 are SGHNT and YYREEE (reference sequence). The CDR3 is 14 residues long. The CDR3 loop is CASSLVTRTGELFF. In DNA, the CDR3 is TGTGCCAGCAGCTTGGTTACCAGAACCGGAGAGCTGTTTTTT.

The chain carries TRBV11-1 and TRBJ2-5, with 9 bases lining up with TRBD1. Germline V gene lookup returns CDR1 SGHAT and CDR2 FQDESV (reference sequence). The trim removed 3 bases at V and 3 bases at J, leaving 2 bases unmatched. The CDR3 has 14 amino acids. In nucleotides, the CDR3 is TGTGCCAGCAGCTTCCGGGACAGGGAAGAGACCCAGTACTTC. Amino acid sequence: CASSFRDREETQYF. The full variable domain, with the rest looked up from reference TRBV11-1 and TRBJ2-5, is EAEVAQSPRYKITEKSQAVAFWCDPISGHATLYWYRQILGQGPELLVQFQDESVVDDSQLPKDRFSAERLKGVDSTLKIQPAELGDSAMYLCASSFRDREETQYFGPGTRLLVL.

The chain combines TRBV27 with TRBJ2-7; D perhaps matches TRBD1 (6 bases). Trimming took off 4 bases at V and 3 bases at J, with 13 bases between the two ends. The length of the CDR3 is 14 residues. Germline assignment: CDR1 MNHEY and CDR2 SMNVEV (reference sequence). CDR3 DNA sequence: TGTGCCAGCAGTTACCGGGACAACAGCTACGAGCAGTACTTC. Its translation: CASSYRDNSYEQYF.

The chain employs TRBV20-1 and TRBJ1-1, with 8 bases that match TRBD1. Germline trimming cut 4 bases from V and 9 bases from J; bases unmatched to any gene: 16. The length of the CDR3 is 15 residues. Germline V lookup: CDR1 DFQATT, CDR2 SNEGSKA (reference sequence). The CDR3 DNA follows: TGCAGTGCTACCCCGGGACAGGCGAATACCCCTCAAGCTTTCTTT. Translation: CSATPGQANTPQAFF.